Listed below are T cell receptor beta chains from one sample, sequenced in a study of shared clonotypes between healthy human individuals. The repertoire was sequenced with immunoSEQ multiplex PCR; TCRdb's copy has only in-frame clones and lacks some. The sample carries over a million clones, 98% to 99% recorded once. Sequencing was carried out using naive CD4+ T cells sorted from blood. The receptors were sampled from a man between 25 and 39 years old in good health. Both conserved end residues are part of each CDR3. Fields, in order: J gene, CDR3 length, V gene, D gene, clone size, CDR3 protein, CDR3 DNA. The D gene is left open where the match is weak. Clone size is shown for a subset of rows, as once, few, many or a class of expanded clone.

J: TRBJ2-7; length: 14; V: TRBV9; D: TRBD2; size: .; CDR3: CASSPGTRGYEQYF; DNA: TGTGCCAGCAGCCCCGGGACTAGGGGCTACGAGCAGTACTTC
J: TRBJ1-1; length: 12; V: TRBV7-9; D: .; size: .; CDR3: CASGALNTEAFF; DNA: TGTGCCAGCGGGGCCCTGAACACTGAAGCTTTCTTT
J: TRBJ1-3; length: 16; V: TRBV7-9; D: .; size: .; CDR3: CASSLYGETSGNTIYF; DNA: TGTGCCAGCAGCTTGTACGGGGAAACTTCTGGAAACACCATATATTTT
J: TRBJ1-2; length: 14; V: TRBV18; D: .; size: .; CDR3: CASSPLERANGYTF; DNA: TGTGCCAGCTCACCATTGGAGAGGGCGAATGGCTACACCTTC
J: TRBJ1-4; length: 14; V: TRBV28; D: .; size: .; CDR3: CASGRAFSNEKLFF; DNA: TGTGCCAGCGGTCGTGCGTTTAGTAATGAAAAACTGTTTTTT
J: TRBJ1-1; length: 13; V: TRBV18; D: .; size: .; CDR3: CASSPPGVTEAFF; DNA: TGTGCCAGCTCACCCCCAGGGGTCACTGAAGCTTTCTTT
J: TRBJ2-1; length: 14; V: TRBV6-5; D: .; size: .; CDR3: CASSYDPTRREQFF; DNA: TGTGCCAGCAGTTACGACCCAACTAGGCGTGAGCAGTTCTTC
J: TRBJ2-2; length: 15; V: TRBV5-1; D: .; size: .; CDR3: CASPGLATNTGELFF; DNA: TGCGCCAGCCCCGGGCTAGCAACGAACACCGGGGAGCTGTTTTTT
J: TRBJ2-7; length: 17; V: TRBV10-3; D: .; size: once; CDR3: CAISEGEIGFSLYEQYF; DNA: TGTGCCATCAGTGAGGGTGAGATAGGGTTCAGCCTCTACGAGCAGTACTTC
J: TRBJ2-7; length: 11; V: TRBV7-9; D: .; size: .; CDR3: CASSPAAEQYF; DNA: TGTGCCTCCTCCCCCGCGGCAGAGCAGTACTTC
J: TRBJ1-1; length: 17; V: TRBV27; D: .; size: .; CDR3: CASSTALRGGMNTEAFF; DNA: TGTGCCAGCAGTACAGCCCTGAGAGGGGGAATGAACACTGAAGCTTTCTTT
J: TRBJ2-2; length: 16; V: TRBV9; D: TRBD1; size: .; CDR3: CASSAGTGVVTGELFF; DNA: TGTGCCAGCAGCGCTGGGACAGGGGTGGTCACCGGGGAGCTGTTTTTT
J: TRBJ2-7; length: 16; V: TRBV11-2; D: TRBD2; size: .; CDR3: CASSQLAGGSSYEQYF; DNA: TGTGCCAGCAGCCAACTAGCGGGAGGGAGCTCCTACGAGCAGTACTTC
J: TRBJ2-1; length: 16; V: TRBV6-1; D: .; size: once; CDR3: CASSDLFLARFDEQFF; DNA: TGTGCCAGCAGTGATTTATTCTTAGCTCGCTTCGATGAGCAGTTCTTC
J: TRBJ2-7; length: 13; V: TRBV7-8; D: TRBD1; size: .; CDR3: CASSFDRGAGQYF; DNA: TGTGCCAGCAGCTTCGACAGGGGCGCGGGGCAGTACTTC
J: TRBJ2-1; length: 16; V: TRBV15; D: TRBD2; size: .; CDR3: CATSRATSGWGNEQFF; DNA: TGTGCCACCAGCAGAGCTACTAGCGGTTGGGGCAATGAGCAGTTCTTC
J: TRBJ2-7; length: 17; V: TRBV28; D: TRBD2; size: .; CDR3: CASRLGQFSGSSHEQYF; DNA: TGTGCCAGCAGACTCGGACAGTTTAGCGGGAGTTCCCACGAGCAGTACTTC
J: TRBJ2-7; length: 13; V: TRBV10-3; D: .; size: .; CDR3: CAISESRDYEQYF; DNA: TGTGCCATCAGTGAGTCGAGGGACTACGAGCAGTACTTC
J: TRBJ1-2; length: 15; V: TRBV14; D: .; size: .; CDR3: CASSQDPRNPNGYTF; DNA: TGTGCCAGCAGCCAAGATCCCCGAAACCCAAATGGCTACACCTTC
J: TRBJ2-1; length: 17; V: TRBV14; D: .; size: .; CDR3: CASSQELSSLSYNEQFF; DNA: TGTGCCAGCAGCCAAGAACTTAGCAGCCTCTCCTACAATGAGCAGTTCTTC
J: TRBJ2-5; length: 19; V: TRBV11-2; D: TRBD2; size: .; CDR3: CASSLRLTQTSGRKETQYF; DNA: TGTGCCAGCAGCTTGCGACTCACCCAGACTAGCGGGAGAAAAGAGACCCAGTACTTC
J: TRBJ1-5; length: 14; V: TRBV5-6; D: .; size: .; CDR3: CASSSGRNNQPQHF; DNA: TGTGCCAGCAGCTCCGGACGGAACAATCAGCCCCAGCATTTT